This TCR beta chain came from a study of blood T cells in healthy people across ages. Germline V CDR1 and CDR2: ENHRY, SYGVKD. Trimming left V 6 bases short and J 3 bases short, with 14 bases between. The CDR3 loop spans 14 amino acids. In the case of this clonotype: Its antigen is undetermined.

Per sample, no less than 6 micrograms of total RNA were extracted. Study results and limitations: Both naive CD4+ cell counts and diversity were greater in long-lived donors than in aged donors. The diversity estimates, figures obtained from one million T cells, were considered underestimates.

For the second PCR, which ran for about 6 to 11 cycles, a sample-barcoded 5' primer and a J-beta primer mix were used. One entry per CDR3 protein results from TCRdb running MiXCR on the 5' RACE reads. Counted here are 1,500,000 or so distinct CDR3 sequences, approximately 59% occurring once; the ten biggest clones make up 6.7%. The sequenced sample was blood. The sequence was collected from a man younger than 30 in good health. The J gene is TRBJ1-1, the V gene TRBV10-3; D remains unclear. The CDR3: CAIRQSAADTEAFF. CDR3 nucleotide sequence: TGTGCCATCAGACAAAGCGCGGCGGACACTGAAGCTTTCTTT.